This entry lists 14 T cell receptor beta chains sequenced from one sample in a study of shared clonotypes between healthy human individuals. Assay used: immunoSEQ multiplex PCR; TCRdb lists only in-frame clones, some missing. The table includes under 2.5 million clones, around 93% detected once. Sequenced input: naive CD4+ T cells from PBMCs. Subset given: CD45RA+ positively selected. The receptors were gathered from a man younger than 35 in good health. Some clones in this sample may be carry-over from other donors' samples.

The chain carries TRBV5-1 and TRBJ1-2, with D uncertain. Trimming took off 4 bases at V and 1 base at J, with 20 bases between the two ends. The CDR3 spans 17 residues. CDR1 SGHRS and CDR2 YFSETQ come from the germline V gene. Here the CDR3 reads CASSLGPAFTDNYGYTF. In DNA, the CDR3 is TGCGCCAGCAGCCTCGGACCTGCTTTTACCGATAACTATGGCTACACCTTC.

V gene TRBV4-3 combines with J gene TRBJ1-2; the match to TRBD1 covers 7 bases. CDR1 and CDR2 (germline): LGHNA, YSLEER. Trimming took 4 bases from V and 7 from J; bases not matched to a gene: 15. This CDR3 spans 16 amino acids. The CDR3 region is CASSLSRGQQGVGYTF. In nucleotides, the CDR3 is TGCGCCAGCAGCCTCTCTCGGGGACAGCAAGGAGTTGGCTACACCTTC.

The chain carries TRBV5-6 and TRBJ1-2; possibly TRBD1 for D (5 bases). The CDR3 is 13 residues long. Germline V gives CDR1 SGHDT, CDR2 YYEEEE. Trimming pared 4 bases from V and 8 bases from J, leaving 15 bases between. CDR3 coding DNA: TGTGCCAGCAGCATGATAGAGGGACGGGGCTACACCTTC. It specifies CASSMIEGRGYTF.

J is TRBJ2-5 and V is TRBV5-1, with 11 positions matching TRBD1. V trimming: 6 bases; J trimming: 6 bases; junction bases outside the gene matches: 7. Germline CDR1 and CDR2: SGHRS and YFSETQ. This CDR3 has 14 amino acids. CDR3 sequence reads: CASKGQGASKTQYF. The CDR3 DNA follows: TGCGCCAGCAAAGGACAGGGGGCATCAAAGACCCAGTACTTC.

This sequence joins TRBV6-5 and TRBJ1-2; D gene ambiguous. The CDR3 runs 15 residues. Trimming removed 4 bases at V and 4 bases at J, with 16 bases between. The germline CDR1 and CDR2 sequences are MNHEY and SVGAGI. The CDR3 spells CASSSTSVAGYGYTF. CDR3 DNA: TGTGCCAGCAGTTCCACATCGGTAGCGGGCTATGGCTACACCTTC.

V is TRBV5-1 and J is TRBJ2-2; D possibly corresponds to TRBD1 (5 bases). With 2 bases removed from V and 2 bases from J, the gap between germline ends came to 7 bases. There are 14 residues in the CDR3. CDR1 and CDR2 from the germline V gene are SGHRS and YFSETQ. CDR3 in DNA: TGCGCCAGCAGCTTCCAGGGTAACACCGGGGAGCTGTTTTTT. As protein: CASSFQGNTGELFF.

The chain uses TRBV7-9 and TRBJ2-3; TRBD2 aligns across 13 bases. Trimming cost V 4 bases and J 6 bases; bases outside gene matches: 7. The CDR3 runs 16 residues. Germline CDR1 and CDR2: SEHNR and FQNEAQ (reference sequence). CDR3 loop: CASSSGTSGTSDTQYF. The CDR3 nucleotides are TGTGCCAGCAGCTCCGGGACTAGCGGGACATCGGATACGCAGTATTTT. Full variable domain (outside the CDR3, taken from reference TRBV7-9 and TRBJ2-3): DTGVSQNPRHKITKRGQNVTFRCDPISEHNRLYWYRQTLGQGPEFLTYFQNEAQLEKSRLLSDRFSAERPKGSFSTLEIQRTEQGDSAMYLCASSSGTSGTSDTQYFGPGTRLTVL.

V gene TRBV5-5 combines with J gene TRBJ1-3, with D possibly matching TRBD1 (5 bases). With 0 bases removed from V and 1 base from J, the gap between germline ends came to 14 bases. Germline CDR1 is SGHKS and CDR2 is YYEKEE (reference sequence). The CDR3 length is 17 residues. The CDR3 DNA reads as TGTGCCAGCAGCTTGGCCGTGGGGGTTCGGTCTGGAAACACCATATATTTT. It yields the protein CASSLAVGVRSGNTIYF.

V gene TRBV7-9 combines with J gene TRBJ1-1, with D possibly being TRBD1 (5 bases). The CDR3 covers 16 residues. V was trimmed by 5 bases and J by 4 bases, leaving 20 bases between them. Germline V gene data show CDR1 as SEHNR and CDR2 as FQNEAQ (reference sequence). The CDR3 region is CASSNYGAFKGTEAFF. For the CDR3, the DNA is TGTGCCAGCAGCAATTACGGGGCCTTTAAGGGCACTGAAGCTTTCTTT.

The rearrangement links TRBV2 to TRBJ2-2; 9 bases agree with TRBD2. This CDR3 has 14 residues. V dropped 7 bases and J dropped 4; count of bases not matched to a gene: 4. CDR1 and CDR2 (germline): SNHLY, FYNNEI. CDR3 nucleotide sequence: TGTGCCAGCAAGCGACTAGCGGCCACCGGGGAGCTGTTTTTT. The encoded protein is CASKRLAATGELFF. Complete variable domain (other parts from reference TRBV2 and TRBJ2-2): EPEVTQTPSHQVTQMGQEVILRCVPISNHLYFYWYRQILGQKVEFLVSFYNNEISEKSEIFDDQFSVERPDGSNFTLKIRSTKLEDSAMYFCASKRLAATGELFFGEGSRLTVL.

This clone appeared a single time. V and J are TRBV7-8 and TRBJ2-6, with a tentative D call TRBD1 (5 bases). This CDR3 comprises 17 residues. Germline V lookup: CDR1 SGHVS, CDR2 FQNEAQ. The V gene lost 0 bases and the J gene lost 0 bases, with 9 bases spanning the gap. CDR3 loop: CASSLARALSGANVLTF. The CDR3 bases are TGTGCCAGCAGCTTAGCCAGGGCCCTCTCTGGGGCCAACGTCCTGACTTTC.

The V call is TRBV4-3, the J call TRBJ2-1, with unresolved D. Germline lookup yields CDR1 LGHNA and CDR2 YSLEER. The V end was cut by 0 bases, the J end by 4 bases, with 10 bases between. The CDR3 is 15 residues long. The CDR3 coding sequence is TGCGCCAGCAGCCAAGATCTGCTAGATTACAATGAGCAGTTCTTC. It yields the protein CASSQDLLDYNEQFF.

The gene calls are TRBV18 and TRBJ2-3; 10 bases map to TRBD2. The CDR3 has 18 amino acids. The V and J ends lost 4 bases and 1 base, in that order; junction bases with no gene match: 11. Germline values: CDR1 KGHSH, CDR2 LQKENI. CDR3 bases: TGTGCCAGCTCACTACTAGCGGGATTAAAGTGGGGCACAGATACGCAGTATTTT. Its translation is CASSLLAGLKWGTDTQYF.

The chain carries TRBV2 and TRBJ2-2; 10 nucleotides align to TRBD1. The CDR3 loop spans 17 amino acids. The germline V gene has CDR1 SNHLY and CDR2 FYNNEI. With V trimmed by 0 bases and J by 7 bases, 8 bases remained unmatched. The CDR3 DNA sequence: TGTGCCAGCAGTGAAGCCTTTTGGACAGGGGGTATCGGGGAGCTGTTTTTT. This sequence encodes CASSEAFWTGGIGELFF.